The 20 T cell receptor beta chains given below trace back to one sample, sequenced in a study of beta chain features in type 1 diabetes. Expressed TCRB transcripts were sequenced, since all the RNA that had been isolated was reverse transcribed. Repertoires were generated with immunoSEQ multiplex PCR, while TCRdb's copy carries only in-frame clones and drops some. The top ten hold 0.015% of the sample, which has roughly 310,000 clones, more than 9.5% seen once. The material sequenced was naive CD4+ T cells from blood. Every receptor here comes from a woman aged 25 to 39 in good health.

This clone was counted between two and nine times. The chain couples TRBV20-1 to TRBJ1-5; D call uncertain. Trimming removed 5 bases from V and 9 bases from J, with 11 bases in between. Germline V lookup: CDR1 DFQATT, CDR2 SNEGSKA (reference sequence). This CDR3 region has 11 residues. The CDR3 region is CSALGAVPQHF. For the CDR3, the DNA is TGCAGTGCTTTAGGTGCGGTGCCCCAGCATTTT.

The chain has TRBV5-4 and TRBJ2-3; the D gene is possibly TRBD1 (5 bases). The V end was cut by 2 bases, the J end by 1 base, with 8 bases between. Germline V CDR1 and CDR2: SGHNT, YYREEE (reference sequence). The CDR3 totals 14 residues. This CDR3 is CASSFKGGTDTQYF. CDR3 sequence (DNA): TGTGCCAGCAGCTTCAAAGGGGGCACAGATACGCAGTATTTT.

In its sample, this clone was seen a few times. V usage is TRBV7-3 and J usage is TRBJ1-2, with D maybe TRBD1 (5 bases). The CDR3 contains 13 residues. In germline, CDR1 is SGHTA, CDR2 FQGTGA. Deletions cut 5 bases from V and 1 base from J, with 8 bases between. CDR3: CASSQGGNYGYTF. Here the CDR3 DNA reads TGTGCCAGCAGCCAGGGCGGTAACTATGGCTACACCTTC.

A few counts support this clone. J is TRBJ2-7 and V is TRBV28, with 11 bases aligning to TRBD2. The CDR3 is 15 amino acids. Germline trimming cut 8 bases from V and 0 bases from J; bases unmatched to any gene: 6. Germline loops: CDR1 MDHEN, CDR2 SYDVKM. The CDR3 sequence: CASHGTSGGSYEQYF. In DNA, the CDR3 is TGTGCCAGCCACGGTACTAGCGGGGGCTCCTACGAGCAGTACTTC.

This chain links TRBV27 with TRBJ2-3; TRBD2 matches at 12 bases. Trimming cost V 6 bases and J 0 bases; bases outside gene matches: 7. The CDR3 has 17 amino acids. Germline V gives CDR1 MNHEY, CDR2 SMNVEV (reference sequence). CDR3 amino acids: CASSRTSGIGSTDTQYF. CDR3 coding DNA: TGTGCCAGCAGCCGGACTAGCGGGATCGGGAGCACAGATACGCAGTATTTT.

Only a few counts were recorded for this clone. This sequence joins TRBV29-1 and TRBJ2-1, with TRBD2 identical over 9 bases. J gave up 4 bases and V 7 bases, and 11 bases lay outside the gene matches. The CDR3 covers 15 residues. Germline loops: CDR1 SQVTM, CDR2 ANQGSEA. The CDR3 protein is CSAKVQTSGYNEQFF. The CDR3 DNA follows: TGCAGCGCCAAGGTCCAGACTAGCGGTTACAATGAGCAGTTCTTC.

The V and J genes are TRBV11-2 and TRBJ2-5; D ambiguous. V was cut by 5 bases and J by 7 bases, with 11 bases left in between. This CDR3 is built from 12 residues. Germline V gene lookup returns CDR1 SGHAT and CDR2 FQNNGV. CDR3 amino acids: CASSLISGTQYF. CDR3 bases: TGTGCCAGCAGCCTCATCTCGGGGACCCAGTACTTC.

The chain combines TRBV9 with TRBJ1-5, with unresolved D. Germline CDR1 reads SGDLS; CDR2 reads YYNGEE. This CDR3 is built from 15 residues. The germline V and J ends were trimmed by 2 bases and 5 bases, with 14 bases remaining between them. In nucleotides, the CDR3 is TGTGCCAGCAGCGTGGGGAGCGGGTGGGATCAGCCCCAGCATTTT. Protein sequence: CASSVGSGWDQPQHF.

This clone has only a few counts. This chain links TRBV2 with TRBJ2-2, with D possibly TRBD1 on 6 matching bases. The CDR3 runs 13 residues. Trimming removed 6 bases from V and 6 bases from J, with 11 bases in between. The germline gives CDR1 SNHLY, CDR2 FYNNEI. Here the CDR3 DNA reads TGTGCCAGCAGCGGACAGTGGTCCGGGGAGCTGTTTTTT. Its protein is CASSGQWSGELFF. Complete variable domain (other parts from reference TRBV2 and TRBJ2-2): EPEVTQTPSHQVTQMGQEVILRCVPISNHLYFYWYRQILGQKVEFLVSFYNNEISEKSEIFDDQFSVERPDGSNFTLKIRSTKLEDSAMYFCASSGQWSGELFFGEGSRLTVL.

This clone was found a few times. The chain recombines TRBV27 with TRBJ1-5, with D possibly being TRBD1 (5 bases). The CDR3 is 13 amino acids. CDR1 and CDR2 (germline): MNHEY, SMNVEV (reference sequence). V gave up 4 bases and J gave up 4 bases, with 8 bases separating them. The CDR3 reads CASSSRGNQPQHF. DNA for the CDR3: TGTGCCAGCAGTTCAAGGGGAAATCAGCCCCAGCATTTT.

As DNA, the CDR3 is TGTGCCAGCAGTGAACAGGGTATGGGCACTGAAGCTTTCTTT. Translated, it gives CASSEQGMGTEAFF. This sequence joins TRBV2 and TRBJ1-1; D may be TRBD1 (5 bases). Per germline, CDR1 SNHLY and CDR2 FYNNEI. CDR3 length equals 14 residues. Trimming shortened V by 2 bases and J by 4 bases, and 11 bases separated the two germline ends.

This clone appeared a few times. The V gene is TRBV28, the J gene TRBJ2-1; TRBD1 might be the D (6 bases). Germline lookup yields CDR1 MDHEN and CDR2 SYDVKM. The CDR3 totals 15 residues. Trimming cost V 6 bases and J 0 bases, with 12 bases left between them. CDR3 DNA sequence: TGTGCCAGCAGCCGGACAGCCAGCTCCTACAATGAGCAGTTCTTC. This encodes CASSRTASSYNEQFF.

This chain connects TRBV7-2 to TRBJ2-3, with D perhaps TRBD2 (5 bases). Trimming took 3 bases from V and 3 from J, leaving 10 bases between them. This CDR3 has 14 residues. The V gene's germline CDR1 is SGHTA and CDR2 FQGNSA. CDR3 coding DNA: TGTGCCAGCAGCTTTGTCGGGGTAACAGATACGCAGTATTTT. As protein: CASSFVGVTDTQYF.

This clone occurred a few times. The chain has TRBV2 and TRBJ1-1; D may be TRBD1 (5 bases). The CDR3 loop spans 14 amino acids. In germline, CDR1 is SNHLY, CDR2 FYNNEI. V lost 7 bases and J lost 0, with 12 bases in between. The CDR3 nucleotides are TGTGCCAGCATGGGATGGGGGGTGAACACTGAAGCTTTCTTT. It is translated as CASMGWGVNTEAFF. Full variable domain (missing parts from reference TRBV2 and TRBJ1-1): EPEVTQTPSHQVTQMGQEVILRCVPISNHLYFYWYRQILGQKVEFLVSFYNNEISEKSEIFDDQFSVERPDGSNFTLKIRSTKLEDSAMYFCASMGWGVNTEAFFGQGTRLTVV.

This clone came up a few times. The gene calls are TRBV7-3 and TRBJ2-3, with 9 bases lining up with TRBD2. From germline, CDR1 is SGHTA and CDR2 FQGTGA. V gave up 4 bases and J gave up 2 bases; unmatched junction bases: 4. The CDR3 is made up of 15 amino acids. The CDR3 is CASSSSSGNTDTQYF. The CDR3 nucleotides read TGTGCCAGCAGCTCCTCTAGCGGGAACACAGATACGCAGTATTTT.

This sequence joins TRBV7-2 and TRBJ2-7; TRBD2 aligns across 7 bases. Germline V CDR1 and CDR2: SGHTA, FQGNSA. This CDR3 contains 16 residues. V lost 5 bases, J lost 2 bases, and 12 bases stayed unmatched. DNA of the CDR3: TGTGCCAGCAGCGGAGCCAGCCCTAGCGGACCCTACGAGCAGTACTTC. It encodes CASSGASPSGPYEQYF. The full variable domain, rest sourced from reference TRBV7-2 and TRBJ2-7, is GAGVSQSPSNKVTEKGKDVELRCDPISGHTALYWYRQSLGQGLEFLIYFQGNSAPDKSGLPSDRFSAERTGGSVSTLTIQRTQQEDSAVYLCASSGASPSGPYEQYFGPGTRLTVT.

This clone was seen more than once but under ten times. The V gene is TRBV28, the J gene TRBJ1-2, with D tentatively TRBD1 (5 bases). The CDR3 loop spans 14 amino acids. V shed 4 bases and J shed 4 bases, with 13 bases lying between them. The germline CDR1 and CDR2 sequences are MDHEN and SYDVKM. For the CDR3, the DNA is TGTGCCAGCAGTTCCACCGGACACAGCTATGGCTACACCTTC. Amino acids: CASSSTGHSYGYTF.

The CDR3 DNA reads as TGTGCCAGCAGTAGCGGGAGTGGCGACGAGCAGTACTTC. Translation gives CASSSGSGDEQYF. The rearrangement joins TRBV28 to TRBJ2-7, with 8 bases lining up with TRBD2. The CDR3 totals 13 residues. Germline-derived CDR1 and CDR2 are MDHEN and SYDVKM. V dropped 5 bases and J dropped 5; count of bases not matched to a gene: 5. Drawing the rest from reference TRBV28 and TRBJ2-7, the complete variable domain is DVKVTQSSRYLVKRTGEKVFLECVQDMDHENMFWYRQDPGLGLRLIYFSYDVKMKEKGDIPEGYSVSREKKERFSLILESASTNQTSMYLCASSSGSGDEQYFGPGTRLTVT.

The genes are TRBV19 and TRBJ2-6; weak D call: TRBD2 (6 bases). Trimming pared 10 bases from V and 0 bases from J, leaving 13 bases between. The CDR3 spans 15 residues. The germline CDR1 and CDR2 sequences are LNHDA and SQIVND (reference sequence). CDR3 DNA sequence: TGTGCCACGAGACGCGGGGACTCTGGGGCCAACGTCCTGACTTTC. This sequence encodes CATRRGDSGANVLTF.

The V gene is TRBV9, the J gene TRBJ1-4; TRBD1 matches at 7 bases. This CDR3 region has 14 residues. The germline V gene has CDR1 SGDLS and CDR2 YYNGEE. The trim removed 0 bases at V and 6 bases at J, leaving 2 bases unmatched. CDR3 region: CASSVGRGDEKLFF. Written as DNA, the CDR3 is TGTGCCAGCAGCGTAGGCAGGGGGGATGAAAAACTGTTTTTT.